This is a list of T cell receptor beta chains from one sample in a study of control samples from healthy donors and cancer patients. Clones were sequenced by immunoSEQ multiplex PCR, and TCRdb holds only the in-frame ones, with some missing. The repertoire has 190,000 or so clones, 85% to 95% of them found once; the top ten carry almost 1.5%. The sample was blood. These receptors were taken from a man aged 18 to 29 in good health. CDR3s include the opening cysteine and the closing phenylalanine or tryptophan. The D gene is left open where the match is weak. The size of a clone is reported for some rows only, either as once, few or many, or as a class for expanded clones.

clone_size,j_call,d_call,v_call,cdr3_aa,cdr3_nt
NA,TRBJ2-3,NA,TRBV7-6,CASSPTLGSDTQYF,TGTGCCAGCAGCCCAACACTAGGCTCAGATACGCAGTATTTT
NA,TRBJ1-5,NA,TRBV30,CAFSRSPNQPQHF,TGTGCCTTTTCTCGATCTCCCAATCAGCCCCAGCATTTT
NA,TRBJ1-6,NA,TRBV7-8,CASSRTDILNSPLHF,TGTGCCAGCAGCAGGACAGATATCCTTAATTCACCCCTCCACTTT
NA,TRBJ2-1,NA,TRBV2,CASSSVPMSGNEQFF,TGTGCCAGCAGTTCGGTACCCATGAGTGGCAATGAGCAGTTCTTC
NA,TRBJ1-2,NA,TRBV14,CASSRSGYGYTF,TGTGCCAGCAGCCGCTCCGGGTATGGCTACACCTTC
NA,TRBJ2-2,NA,TRBV5-6,CASSGLTGELFF,TGTGCCAGCAGCGGCCTGACCGGGGAGCTGTTTTTT
NA,TRBJ1-2,NA,TRBV28,CASSLWGAGTRDGYTF,TGTGCCAGCAGTTTATGGGGGGCCGGGACGAGGGATGGCTACACCTTC
NA,TRBJ1-1,TRBD1,TRBV28,CASSPYRGTGTEAFF,TGTGCCAGCAGTCCCTACAGGGGGACGGGCACTGAAGCTTTCTTT
NA,TRBJ2-1,NA,TRBV24-1,CATSVAPGEQFF,TGTGCCACCAGTGTAGCCCCGGGGGAGCAGTTCTTC
once,TRBJ2-7,NA,TRBV30,CAWSAGGGRYEQYF,TGTGCCTGGAGTGCTGGAGGGGGCCGCTACGAGCAGTACTTC
NA,TRBJ2-1,NA,TRBV18,CASSPALANNEQFF,TGTGCCAGCTCACCGGCGCTAGCGAACAATGAGCAGTTCTTC
NA,TRBJ2-3,TRBD1,TRBV29-1,CSVKGQGFTDTQYF,TGCAGCGTCAAAGGACAGGGTTTCACAGATACGCAGTATTTT
NA,TRBJ2-1,NA,TRBV2,CASSEYNEQFF,TGTGCCAGCAGTGAATACAATGAGCAGTTCTTC
NA,TRBJ2-7,TRBD2,TRBV11-2,CASSSPGLGREQYF,TGTGCCAGCAGCTCTCCGGGACTAGGTCGCGAGCAGTACTTC
NA,TRBJ1-1,TRBD1,TRBV7-9,CASSYTGTGGTEAFF,TGTGCCAGCAGTTATACCGGGACAGGGGGCACTGAAGCTTTCTTT
NA,TRBJ1-4,NA,TRBV2,CASSPTRGPNEKLFF,TGTGCCAGCAGTCCGACCCGAGGGCCTAATGAAAAACTGTTTTTT
NA,TRBJ1-4,TRBD1,TRBV18,CASSPGDRAQEKLFF,TGTGCCAGCTCACCGGGAGACAGGGCTCAGGAAAAACTGTTTTTT
NA,TRBJ1-5,NA,TRBV19,CASSPGTNIRGNQPQHF,TGTGCCAGTAGTCCCGGGACAAACATCAGGGGCAATCAGCCCCAGCATTTT
NA,TRBJ2-3,NA,TRBV3-1/TRBV3-2,CASSQEWYPSTDTQYF,TGTGCCAGCAGCCAAGAATGGTATCCTAGCACAGATACGCAGTATTTT
NA,TRBJ2-2,NA,TRBV7-3,CASSPSPAGELFF,TGTGCCAGCAGCCCAAGTCCTGCCGGGGAGCTGTTTTTT
NA,TRBJ2-3,NA,TRBV24-1,CATSDLRLDTDTQYF,TGTGCCACCAGTGACCTGAGACTTGACACAGATACGCAGTATTTT
NA,TRBJ2-5,NA,TRBV2,CASSETGWGETQYF,TGTGCCAGCAGTGAAACAGGGTGGGGAGAGACCCAGTACTTC
NA,TRBJ1-2,NA,TRBV9,CASSVDGANYGYTF,TGTGCCAGCAGCGTGGACGGAGCTAACTATGGCTACACCTTC
once,TRBJ2-2,NA,TRBV27,CASSPRTIQNTGELFF,TGTGCCAGCAGTCCGCGGACTATTCAGAACACCGGGGAGCTGTTTTTT
NA,TRBJ2-5,NA,TRBV10-3,CAIRGYEETQYF,TGTGCCATCAGGGGCTACGAAGAGACCCAGTACTTC
NA,TRBJ2-1,TRBD1,TRBV10-3,CAISDRGQNSYNEQFF,TGTGCCATCAGTGACCGGGGACAGAACTCCTACAATGAGCAGTTCTTC
NA,TRBJ2-1,TRBD1,TRBV18,CASSPTGGSPYNEQFF,TGTGCCAGCTCACCCACAGGGGGCAGTCCCTACAATGAGCAGTTCTTC
NA,TRBJ1-4,TRBD1,TRBV5-4,CASSARDSSNEKLFF,TGTGCCAGCAGCGCGCGGGACAGCTCTAATGAAAAACTGTTTTTT
NA,TRBJ2-7,TRBD1,TRBV6-5,CASSYRGTGVSEQYF,TGTGCCAGCAGTTACAGGGGGACAGGGGTTTCCGAGCAGTACTTC
few,TRBJ1-3,NA,TRBV30,CAWSDGDGSGNTIYF,TGTGCCTGGAGTGACGGGGACGGCTCTGGAAACACCATATATTTT
once,TRBJ1-3,TRBD1,TRBV5-1,CASSLGDRGDGNTIYF,TGCGCCAGCAGCTTGGGGGACAGGGGAGATGGAAACACCATATATTTT
few,TRBJ1-5,NA,TRBV9,CASSPEGRGHQPQHF,TGTGCCAGCAGCCCGGAGGGCAGGGGCCATCAGCCCCAGCATTTT
NA,TRBJ2-7,NA,TRBV12-2,CASRLLPWGSPYEQYF,TGTGCAAGTCGCTTATTACCTTGGGGGTCACCCTACGAGCAGTACTTC
once,TRBJ2-3,NA,TRBV30,CAWSPDSTDTQYF,TGTGCCTGGAGTCCCGACAGCACAGATACGCAGTATTTT
NA,TRBJ1-4,NA,TRBV18,CASSPPSQSTNEKLFF,TGTGCCAGCTCACCACCGAGCCAAAGCACTAATGAAAAACTGTTTTTT
NA,TRBJ2-1,NA,TRBV9,CASSVSGHYNEQFF,TGTGCCAGCAGCGTAAGCGGCCATTACAATGAGCAGTTCTTC
NA,TRBJ1-5,NA,TRBV6-1,CASSDGQYSNQPQHF,TGTGCCAGCAGTGATGGACAGTATAGCAATCAGCCCCAGCATTTT
few,TRBJ1-2,NA,TRBV5-1,CASSLGGERLGGYTF,TGCGCCAGCAGCTTAGGTGGGGAAAGACTGGGAGGCTACACCTTC
NA,TRBJ2-7,NA,TRBV5-1,CASSTRPGAYEQYF,TGCGCCAGCAGCACAAGACCGGGAGCCTACGAGCAGTACTTC
NA,TRBJ2-7,NA,TRBV2,CASSELYRAAYEQYF,TGTGCCAGCAGTGAACTCTACAGGGCAGCCTACGAGCAGTACTTC
NA,TRBJ1-1,TRBD1,TRBV2,CASFPGQGNTEAFF,TGTGCCAGCTTCCCGGGACAGGGGAACACTGAAGCTTTCTTT
NA,TRBJ1-5,NA,TRBV6-5,CASSQGGVGQPQHF,TGTGCCAGCAGTCAGGGAGGGGTCGGACAGCCCCAGCATTTT
NA,TRBJ1-2,NA,TRBV9,CASSLNRRYGYTF,TGTGCCAGCAGCCTGAACCGTAGATATGGCTACACCTTC
NA,TRBJ2-5,NA,TRBV2,CASSGWGAVETQYF,TGTGCCAGCAGTGGATGGGGGGCGGTGGAGACCCAGTACTTC
NA,TRBJ2-7,TRBD1,TRBV6-5,CASRLRDSSYEQYF,TGTGCCAGCAGGCTCCGGGACAGCTCCTACGAGCAGTACTTC